This T cell receptor (beta chain) appears in the sequencing data of a study of OX40 agonist ivuxolimab in advanced cancers. Points from the study as a whole: CD8+ T cells averaged more expanded clones than CD4+.

Trimming stripped 2 bases from V and 8 bases from J, with 15 bases between. In germline, CDR1 is MNHEY, CDR2 SVGAGI. This CDR3 contains 14 residues. Concerning this clone itself: Its antigen remains unknown.

The repertoire was sequenced with immunoSEQ multiplex PCR; TCRdb's copy has only in-frame clones and lacks some. The sample has under 25,000 clones, about 87% seen once. This TCR was recovered from an adult with an advanced solid tumor such as melanoma, head and neck, liver or kidney cancer. Sequencing was performed on CD4+ or CD8+ T cells sorted from blood, taken in a trial of the OX40 agonist ivuxolimab. This chain connects TRBV6-5 to TRBJ1-2; D is ambiguous. Written as DNA, the CDR3 is TGTGCCAGCAGTTACGGACCCGGGAAAGGGGGCTACACCTTC. Translated, it gives CASSYGPGKGGYTF.